This T cell receptor (beta chain) was observed in a study of OX40 agonist ivuxolimab in advanced cancers. Repertoires were generated with immunoSEQ multiplex PCR, while TCRdb's copy carries only in-frame clones and drops some. The profile shows under 100,000 clones, roughly nine tenths of them singletons. The CDR3 covers 13 residues. V lost 7 bases and J 5 bases, leaving 14 bases between the germline ends. From germline, CDR1 is SNHLY and CDR2 FYNNEI. This sequence joins TRBV2 and TRBJ1-1, with TRBD1 as a possible D gene (6 bases). The sequencing here drew on CD4+ or CD8+ T cells sorted from blood, taken in a trial of the OX40 agonist ivuxolimab. The receptor's source is an adult with an advanced solid tumor such as melanoma, head and neck, liver or kidney cancer. For the CDR3, the DNA is TGTGCCAGCACCCTAGGGGGGTGGACTGAAGCTTTCTTT. Encoded protein: CASTLGGWTEAFF.